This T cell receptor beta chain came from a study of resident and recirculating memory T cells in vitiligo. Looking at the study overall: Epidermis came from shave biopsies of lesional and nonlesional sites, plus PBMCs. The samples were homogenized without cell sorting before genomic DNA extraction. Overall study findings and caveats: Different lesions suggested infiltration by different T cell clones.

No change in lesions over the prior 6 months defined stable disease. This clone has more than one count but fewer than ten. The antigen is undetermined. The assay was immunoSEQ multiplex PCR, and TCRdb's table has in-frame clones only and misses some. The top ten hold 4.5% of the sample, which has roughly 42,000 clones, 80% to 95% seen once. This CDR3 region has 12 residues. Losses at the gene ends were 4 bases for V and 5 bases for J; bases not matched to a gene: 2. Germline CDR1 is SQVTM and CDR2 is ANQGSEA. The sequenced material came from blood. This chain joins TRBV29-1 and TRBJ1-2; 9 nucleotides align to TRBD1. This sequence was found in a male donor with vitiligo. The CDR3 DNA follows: TGCAGCGTTGTTGGGACAGGGTATGGCTACACCTTC. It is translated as CSVVGTGYGYTF. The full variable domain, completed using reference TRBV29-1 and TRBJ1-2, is SAVISQKPSRDICQRGTSLTIQCQVDSQVTMMFWYRQQPGQSLTLIATANQGSEATYESGFVIDKFPISRPNLTFSTLTVSNMSPEDSSIYLCSVVGTGYGYTFGSGTRLTVV.